The 26 T cell receptor beta chains below were found in one sample sequenced in a study of Ad26.COV2.S vaccination and SARS-CoV-2 variants. The method was immunoSEQ multiplex PCR; TCRdb's version includes in-frame clones alone and lacks a portion of them. The sample lists about 330,000 clones, 90% seen once, with 5.5% in the top ten. Treatment described: some 20 received Ad26.COV2.S at low or high dose, single or two shots; about 5 received placebo; per-sample allocation not given. The samples date from day 63 after the first vaccine or placebo injection. Specimen: peripheral blood, collected in a trial of Ad26.COV2.S vaccine versus placebo. The receptors were sampled from a person between 18 and 59 years old who received the Ad26.COV2.S COVID-19 vaccine or a placebo.

The V and J genes are TRBV7-8 and TRBJ1-1; D is unresolved. CDR3 size: 14 residues. Germline assignment: CDR1 SGHVS and CDR2 FQNEAQ. V lost 7 bases and J 1 base, leaving 13 bases between the germline ends. CDR3 in DNA: TGTGCCAGCACCCTCGGGAGGGCGAACACTGAAGCTTTCTTT. Its translation: CASTLGRANTEAFF. The whole variable domain, filled in from reference TRBV7-8 and TRBJ1-1, reads GAGVSQSPRYKVAKRGQDVALRCDPISGHVSLFWYQQALGQGPEFLTYFQNEAQLDKSGLPSDRFFAERPEGSVSTLKIQRTQQEDSAVYLCASTLGRANTEAFFGQGTRLTVV.

V and J are TRBV4-3 and TRBJ1-1; D perhaps matches TRBD1 (5 bases). Germline-derived CDR1 and CDR2 are LGHNA and YSLEER. This CDR3 is built from 15 residues. Trimming removed 5 bases at V and 3 bases at J, with 16 bases between. CDR3 region: CASSLGSRADTEAFF. As DNA, the CDR3 is TGCGCCAGCAGCTTAGGATCCAGGGCTGACACTGAAGCTTTCTTT.

This rearrangement joins TRBV9 to TRBJ2-1; TRBD1 matches at 7 bases. Germline trimming cut 1 base from V and 8 bases from J; bases unmatched to any gene: 9. This CDR3 comprises 15 residues. Germline CDR1 reads SGDLS; CDR2 reads YYNGEE. This CDR3 is CASSVQGGSSDEQFF. CDR3 DNA sequence: TGTGCCAGCAGCGTACAAGGGGGCTCCTCCGATGAGCAGTTCTTC.

The V and J genes are TRBV5-4 and TRBJ2-3, with 13 bases aligning to TRBD2. The CDR3 is 15 amino acids. The V segment lost 4 bases and the J segment 4 bases; nucleotides outside the gene matches: 3. Looked up from germline, CDR1 is SGHNT and CDR2 is YYREEE (reference sequence). CDR3 loop: CASSQGLAGSDTQYF. The CDR3 DNA sequence: TGTGCCAGCAGCCAGGGACTAGCGGGGTCAGATACGCAGTATTTT.

The chain joins TRBV10-2 to TRBJ1-5, with TRBD1 as a possible D gene (6 bases). The CDR3 is 17 amino acids. Trimming stripped 0 bases from V and 3 bases from J, with 15 bases between. CDR1 and CDR2 (germline): WSHSY, SAAADI. The CDR3 region has the DNA TGCGCCAGCAGTGAGTCGCCCACAGGGTTTGCCAATCAGCCCCAGCATTTT. This translates into CASSESPTGFANQPQHF.

In DNA form, the CDR3 reads TGTGCCAGCTCACTCACGGGACAGGGTTCCTGGCAGCCCCAGCATTTT. Residues: CASSLTGQGSWQPQHF. This chain links TRBV18 with TRBJ1-5; 9 positions match TRBD1. The germline gives CDR1 KGHSH, CDR2 LQKENI. The ends lost 4 bases at V and 7 bases at J; junction bases unmatched: 11. There are 16 residues in the CDR3.

The table lists this clone with a count of one. The V gene is TRBV7-9, the J gene TRBJ2-1; D is unclear. The CDR3 has 12 amino acids. In germline, CDR1 is SEHNR, CDR2 FQNEAQ (reference sequence). The V gene lost 7 bases and the J gene lost 7 bases, with 11 bases spanning the gap. The CDR3 DNA is TGTGCCAGCACCAGTATAGCAAATGAGCAGTTCTTC. Protein product: CASTSIANEQFF.

The chain has TRBV5-6 and TRBJ1-5; D gene uncertain. Germline values: CDR1 SGHDT, CDR2 YYEEEE. CDR3 length: 15 amino acids. V lost 0 bases and J 7 bases, leaving 14 bases between the germline ends. For the CDR3, the DNA is TGTGCCAGCAGCTTGGGTTCCCGCGGGTGGCAGCCCCAGCATTTT. Translation gives CASSLGSRGWQPQHF.

The V gene is TRBV12-5, the J gene TRBJ1-1; maybe TRBD1 (6 bases). The CDR3 length is 14 residues. The V end lost 6 bases, the J end lost 1 base, and 12 bases lay between the germline ends. CDR1 and CDR2 from the germline V gene are LGHNT and FRNRAP. CDR3 nucleotides: TGTGCTAGTGGCCAATCGACAGGGAACACTGAAGCTTTCTTT. Amino acids: CASGQSTGNTEAFF.

The V call is TRBV4-1, the J call TRBJ2-2; possibly TRBD2 for D (5 bases). The CDR3 is made up of 18 amino acids. Trimming took 1 base from V and 6 from J, leaving 21 bases between them. Germline values: CDR1 MGHRA, CDR2 YSYEKL. The CDR3 coding sequence is TGCGCCAGCAGCCAAGGGAGCTTTAGGCGGGTGGGAGCCGGGGAGCTGTTTTTT. It specifies CASSQGSFRRVGAGELFF.

The J gene is TRBJ2-5, the V gene TRBV18; 13 bases match TRBD2. V shed 3 bases and J 4 bases; nucleotides not matched to a gene: 8. This CDR3 is built from 17 residues. Per germline, CDR1 KGHSH and CDR2 LQKENI. The CDR3 coding sequence is TGTGCCAGCTCACCGCGGACTAGCGGGAGCCCCGGAGAGACCCAGTACTTC. It is translated as CASSPRTSGSPGETQYF.

The V and J genes are TRBV7-8 and TRBJ1-5, with 10 bases matching TRBD1. The junction had 1 base not matched to a gene; V was cut back by 3 bases and J by 5 bases. The CDR3 loop spans 14 amino acids. Germline V CDR1 and CDR2: SGHVS, FQNEAQ. As DNA, the CDR3 is TGTGCCAGCAGCTTCGGGACAGGGGATCAGCCCCAGCATTTT. It is translated as CASSFGTGDQPQHF.

The genes are TRBV7-2 and TRBJ1-4, with D unresolved. V was trimmed by 0 bases and J by 7 bases, leaving 12 bases between them. The germline CDR1 and CDR2 sequences are SGHTA and FQGNSA. CDR3 length: 15 amino acids. The CDR3 loop is CASSLAGSPGEKLFF. DNA for the CDR3: TGTGCCAGCAGCTTAGCGGGCAGCCCTGGTGAAAAACTGTTTTTT.

The CDR3 protein is CASSLTVRVYYGYTF. The CDR3 region has the DNA TGTGCCAGCAGCTTAACAGTAAGGGTGTACTATGGCTACACCTTC. V and J are TRBV11-2 and TRBJ1-2; unclear D gene. CDR1 SGHAT and CDR2 FQNNGV come from the germline V gene. V gave up 2 bases and J gave up 3 bases, with 13 bases separating them. This CDR3 is 15 amino acids long.

The CDR3, as DNA: TGTGCCATCAGTGACTACAACAATGAGCAGTTCTTC. It specifies CAISDYNNEQFF. The rearrangement uses TRBV10-3 and TRBJ2-1; no clear D gene. This CDR3 has 12 residues. CDR1 and CDR2 (germline): ENHRY, SYGVKD. The germline V and J ends were trimmed by 3 bases and 5 bases, with 5 bases remaining between them.

The gene calls are TRBV15 and TRBJ2-5; 7 bases map to TRBD1. The CDR3 covers 15 residues. Germline assignment: CDR1 LNHNV and CDR2 YYDKDF (reference sequence). J was trimmed by 4 bases and V by 0 bases; bases with no gene match: 5. CDR3 in DNA: TGTGCCACCAGCAGAGACAGGGGGTGGGGAGAGACCCAGTACTTC. Its translation: CATSRDRGWGETQYF.

The chain uses TRBV5-1 and TRBJ1-6; D might be TRBD1 (6 bases). V gave up 0 bases and J gave up 6 bases, with 13 bases separating them. Germline CDR1 reads SGHRS; CDR2 reads YFSETQ. The CDR3 is 16 amino acids. Here the CDR3 reads CASSLVGQQFNSPLHF. The CDR3, as DNA: TGCGCCAGCAGCTTGGTAGGACAGCAGTTTAATTCACCCCTCCACTTT.

This clone was seen only once. The chain joins TRBV19 to TRBJ1-5, with no clear D. Trimming removed 1 base from V and 0 bases from J, with 13 bases in between. The CDR3 runs 17 residues. Per germline, CDR1 LNHDA and CDR2 SQIVND (reference sequence). The CDR3 sequence is CASSIGGVEDSNQPQHF. The CDR3, as DNA: TGTGCCAGTAGTATAGGAGGTGTTGAAGATAGCAATCAGCCCCAGCATTTT.

The chain joins TRBV9 to TRBJ1-1; 7 bases fit TRBD1. The CDR3 is 16 amino acids. Germline V gives CDR1 SGDLS, CDR2 YYNGEE. V trimming: 0 bases; J trimming: 0 bases; junction bases outside the gene matches: 5. The CDR3 DNA reads as TGTGCCAGCAGCGTAGGGGAGGGGGCGGTGAACACTGAAGCTTTCTTT. This codes for CASSVGEGAVNTEAFF.

V gene TRBV9 combines with J gene TRBJ1-1; the D is unclear. V lost 2 bases and J 1 base, leaving 9 bases between the germline ends. The CDR3 is 14 residues long. Germline CDR1 SGDLS, CDR2 YYNGEE. DNA for the CDR3: TGTGCCAGCAGCGTGAGTCATACGAACACTGAAGCTTTCTTT. Protein sequence: CASSVSHTNTEAFF.

This chain joins TRBV12-5 and TRBJ1-1; no firm D call. The germline V and J ends were trimmed by 9 bases and 1 base, with 15 bases remaining between them. The germline V gene encodes CDR1 LGHNT and CDR2 FRNRAP. The CDR3 runs 14 residues. CDR3 coding DNA: TGTGCTAGCGATCCAGGAGTTGGGAACACTGAAGCTTTCTTT. Amino acid sequence: CASDPGVGNTEAFF.

This clone was seen more than once but under ten times. V is TRBV14 and J is TRBJ1-3, with 7 bases lining up with TRBD1. This CDR3 has 15 residues. In germline, CDR1 is SGHDN, CDR2 FVKESK. The junction had 6 bases not matched to a gene; V was cut back by 3 bases and J by 4 bases. The CDR3 loop reads CASSHRQGRGNTIYF. As DNA, the CDR3 is TGTGCCAGCAGCCACCGACAGGGACGGGGAAACACCATATATTTT. The entire variable domain, with the rest obtained from reference TRBV14 and TRBJ1-3, is as follows: EAGVTQFPSHSVIEKGQTVTLRCDPISGHDNLYWYRRVMGKEIKFLLHFVKESKQDESGMPNNRFLAERTGGTYSTLKVQPAELEDSGVYFCASSHRQGRGNTIYFGEGSWLTVV.

For this clone: At the DNA level, this CDR3 is encoded by other sequences in the same sample as well. The chain carries TRBV5-1 and TRBJ2-1; D not certain. Trimming shortened V by 0 bases and J by 3 bases, and 4 bases separated the two germline ends. The germline gives CDR1 SGHRS, CDR2 YFSETQ. This CDR3 has 13 residues. The CDR3 is CASSLDSYNEQFF. The CDR3 DNA reads as TGCGCCAGCAGCTTGGATAGCTACAATGAGCAGTTCTTC.

This chain links TRBV5-1 with TRBJ2-5, with 8 nucleotides matching TRBD2. The germline gives CDR1 SGHRS, CDR2 YFSETQ. Trimming at V came to 2 bases and at J to 3 bases, leaving 6 bases not matched to a gene. The CDR3 is 15 amino acids. This CDR3 is CASSFSGAPEETQYF. Here the CDR3 DNA reads TGCGCCAGCAGCTTTAGCGGGGCCCCCGAAGAGACCCAGTACTTC. The whole variable domain, remainder taken from reference TRBV5-1 and TRBJ2-5, is KAGVTQTPRYLIKTRGQQVTLSCSPISGHRSVSWYQQTPGQGLQFLFEYFSETQRNKGNFPGRFSGRQFSNSRSEMNVSTLELGDSALYLCASSFSGAPEETQYFGPGTRLLVL.

CDR3 loop: CASSYEGNSPLHF. CDR3 in DNA: TGTGCCAGCAGTTACGAAGGGAATTCACCCCTCCACTTT. This sequence joins TRBV6-2 or TRBV6-3 and TRBJ1-6; D gene uncertain. This CDR3 is 13 amino acids long. Germline-derived CDR1 and CDR2 are MNHEY and SVGEGT. Trimming stripped 2 bases from V and 7 bases from J, with 6 bases between.

V gene TRBV9 combines with J gene TRBJ2-3; 9 bases match TRBD1. The CDR3 loop spans 15 amino acids. V shed 6 bases and J 2 bases; nucleotides not matched to a gene: 7. Germline CDR1 and CDR2: SGDLS and YYNGEE. The DNA of the CDR3 is TGTGCCAGCAACCAACAGGGGGCAAACACAGATACGCAGTATTTT. It codes for CASNQQGANTDTQYF.